What follows are 14 T cell receptor beta chains derived from one specimen sequenced in a study of blood T cells in healthy people across ages. A J-beta primer mix and a sample-barcoded 5' primer were used in a second PCR of about 6 to 12 cycles. TCRdb reanalysed the 5' RACE reads using MiXCR and keeps one entry per CDR3 protein. The table includes 1,300,000 or so distinct CDR3 sequences, approximately 59% detected once. The sample taken for sequencing was blood. The receptors originated from a man aged 18 to 29 in good health.

The chain joins TRBV18 to TRBJ1-4; D perhaps matches TRBD1 (6 bases). V was pared by 1 base and J by 8 bases, with 11 bases between. Germline values: CDR1 KGHSH, CDR2 LQKENI. The CDR3 length is 14 residues. The CDR3 reads CASSPRDMREKLFF. The CDR3 nucleotides read TGTGCCAGCTCACCACGGGACATGAGGGAAAAACTGTTTTTT.

This chain joins TRBV5-6 and TRBJ2-7, with a tentative D call TRBD2 (5 bases). The germline gives CDR1 SGHDT, CDR2 YYEEEE. The CDR3 covers 14 residues. V gave up 2 bases and J gave up 6 bases, with 15 bases separating them. The CDR3 loop reads CASSLQRRSGEQYF. CDR3 nucleotide sequence: TGTGCCAGCAGCTTACAGAGGAGGTCCGGCGAGCAGTACTTC.

In this sample, this clonotype turned up a few times. The V and J genes are TRBV9 and TRBJ2-5, with 8 nucleotides matching TRBD2. Germline V gene lookup returns CDR1 SGDLS and CDR2 YYNGEE. V was clipped by 4 bases and J by 4 bases; unmatched bases: 9. The CDR3 covers 15 residues. The CDR3 sequence: CASSPSLAGSETQYF. CDR3 DNA: TGTGCCAGCAGCCCCTCGCTAGCGGGTTCAGAGACCCAGTACTTC.

This chain uses TRBV27 with TRBJ2-7; 9 bases map to TRBD2. The CDR3 consists of 15 residues. Germline trimming cut 4 bases from V and 4 bases from J; bases unmatched to any gene: 8. CDR1 is MNHEY, CDR2 SMNVEV, per germline (reference sequence). DNA for the CDR3: TGTGCCAGCAGTTACACTCCGGGACTAGCATACGAGCAGTACTTC. Its translation: CASSYTPGLAYEQYF.

The CDR3: CASSSAGSPLHF. The CDR3 coding sequence is TGTGCCAGCAGTTCTGCGGGATCACCCCTCCACTTT. This chain links TRBV6-5 with TRBJ1-6; no reliable D call. The CDR3 is 12 amino acids. Germline V CDR1 and CDR2: MNHEY, SVGAGI. V was trimmed by 4 bases and J by 10 bases, leaving 8 bases between them.

V gene TRBV4-1 combines with J gene TRBJ2-1; D is unclear. The CDR3 covers 14 residues. Trimming pared 2 bases from V and 10 bases from J, leaving 15 bases between. From germline, CDR1 is MGHRA and CDR2 YSYEKL. The CDR3 sequence: CASSQLPGRTEQFF. The DNA of the CDR3 is TGCGCCAGCAGCCAATTACCCGGCCGTACGGAGCAGTTCTTC.

The chain recombines TRBV6-1 with TRBJ2-7; 9 positions agree with TRBD1. Germline values: CDR1 MNHNS, CDR2 SASEGT. CDR3 length equals 14 residues. The V gene end was trimmed by 7 bases and the J gene end by 5 bases; junction bases not matched to a gene: 9. The DNA of the CDR3 is TGTGCCAGCAAGTCCCGGGACAGGGTACACGAGCAGTACTTC. Translated: CASKSRDRVHEQYF.

The chain has TRBV30 and TRBJ2-7, with a weak D call TRBD1 (5 bases). This CDR3 contains 10 residues. Looked up from germline, CDR1 is GTSNPN and CDR2 is SVGIG (reference sequence). V lost 6 bases and J 3 bases, leaving 6 bases between the germline ends. The CDR3 protein is CACDSYEQYF. Here the CDR3 DNA reads TGTGCCTGTGACAGCTACGAGCAGTACTTC.

The V call is TRBV4-3, the J call TRBJ2-7; TRBD2 might be the D (7 bases). The CDR3 extends over 15 amino acids. The V gene lost 1 base and the J gene lost 3 bases, with 13 bases spanning the gap. Germline CDR1 LGHNA, CDR2 YSLEER. The CDR3 DNA reads as TGCGCCAGCAGCCAAGTTCCGCGGGGGCTCTACGAGCAGTACTTC. Its translation: CASSQVPRGLYEQYF.

J is TRBJ2-5 and V is TRBV7-9; 8 bases fit TRBD1. Germline CDR1 reads SEHNR; CDR2 reads FQNEAQ (reference sequence). V lost 5 bases to trimming and J lost 1 base; unmatched junction nucleotides: 3. The CDR3 runs 14 residues. CDR3: CASSATGAQETQYF. The CDR3 DNA reads as TGTGCCAGCAGCGCGACAGGGGCCCAAGAGACCCAGTACTTC.

The chain couples TRBV4-1 to TRBJ2-5, with TRBD2 as a possible D gene (5 bases). The V end was cut by 0 bases, the J end by 3 bases, with 8 bases between. Germline CDR1 reads MGHRA; CDR2 reads YSYEKL. This CDR3 has 14 amino acids. The CDR3 here is CASSQEGLKETQYF. The CDR3 DNA is TGCGCCAGCAGCCAAGAAGGACTTAAAGAGACCCAGTACTTC.

V usage is TRBV12-3 or TRBV12-4 and J usage is TRBJ1-1; D possibly corresponds to TRBD1 (5 bases). Trimming cost V 3 bases and J 0 bases, with 11 bases left between them. This CDR3 comprises 15 residues. CDR3 DNA: TGTGCCAGCAGTTTGTCAGCACAGGTGAACACTGAAGCTTTCTTT. It translates to CASSLSAQVNTEAFF.

The chain employs TRBV7-7 and TRBJ2-5; the D gene is possibly TRBD2 (5 bases). V gave up 5 bases and J gave up 4 bases, with 14 bases separating them. Germline CDR1 is SSHAT and CDR2 is FNYEAQ (reference sequence). This CDR3 has 14 amino acids. CDR3 loop: CASSRSLEGETQYF. As DNA, the CDR3 is TGTGCCAGCAGCCGTTCTTTAGAGGGAGAGACCCAGTACTTC.

The chain recombines TRBV7-9 with TRBJ2-7, with TRBD2 matching over 7 bases. The CDR3 has 16 residues. V lost 4 bases and J lost 0; bases outside the gene matches: 9. CDR1 and CDR2 from the germline V gene are SEHNR and FQNEAQ (reference sequence). The DNA for the CDR3 is TGTGCCAGCAGCTCCCCGGGAGGCTTTCTCTCCTACGAGCAGTACTTC. It specifies CASSSPGGFLSYEQYF.